The TCR beta chain under discussion was sequenced for a study of cytomegalovirus exposure and HLA in healthy donors. As regards this clone: The antigen remains undetermined.

Amplification used 60 Vbeta primers and 13 Jbeta primers. Sequenced by immunoSEQ multiplex PCR; TCRdb stores in-frame clones only, minus some. The sample holds 140,000 or so clones; around four fifths are singletons and the top ten take around 2.9%. V was clipped by 2 bases and J by 2 bases, with 9 bases between them. The CDR3 is made up of 14 amino acids. The germline gives CDR1 MDHEN, CDR2 SYDVKM. Study-wide points: In an earlier analysis, most TCR beta V segments were productive about 87% or about 30% of the time. Being indistinguishable, some V segments were excluded, TRBV6-2 and TRBV6-3 among them. Further analysis, carried out later, found HLA-associated TCR beta chains more clonally expanded than equally common other chains.

The V gene is TRBV28, the J gene TRBJ2-5, with no clear D. The sequence came from a female donor in good health and CMV-seronegative. Sequenced input: PBMCs. The DNA for the CDR3 is TGTGCCAGCAGTTTAGCGCAGGTTCAAGAGACCCAGTACTTC. It specifies CASSLAQVQETQYF.